A selection of T cell receptor beta chains follows, all from one sample in a study of blood T cell repertoires in COVID-19. Assay: immunoSEQ multiplex PCR; the TCRdb copy retains only in-frame clones and omits some. This table holds tens of thousands of clones, over 70% found once. Sequenced: peripheral blood. These TCRs come from a human donor in a cohort sampled during active COVID-19. Each CDR3 is given with its conserved first and last residue. Fields, in order: clone size, V gene, D gene, J gene, CDR3 DNA, CDR3 protein. D genes are given only for firm matches. Expanded clones get a size class; other rows say once, few or many, or leave the size out.

abundance: -
v_gene: TRBV9
d_gene: TRBD2
j_gene: TRBJ2-3
CDR3nt: TGTGCCAGCAGCCCCCGGCCGGGGGGAGATACGCAGTATTTT
CDR3aa: CASSPRPGGDTQYF

abundance: -
v_gene: TRBV19
d_gene: TRBD1
j_gene: TRBJ1-6
CDR3nt: TGTGCCAGTATGGGGGGACAGGGCTATAATTCACCCCTCCACTTT
CDR3aa: CASMGGQGYNSPLHF

abundance: -
v_gene: TRBV19
d_gene: -
j_gene: TRBJ2-5
CDR3nt: TGTGCCAGTAGTAGGGGTAGGGCAGGGGTAGAGACCCAGTACTTC
CDR3aa: CASSRGRAGVETQYF

abundance: once
v_gene: TRBV7-2
d_gene: TRBD2
j_gene: TRBJ2-7
CDR3nt: TGTGCCAGCAGCTACCAGGGGACTAGCGGCTACGAGCAGTACTTC
CDR3aa: CASSYQGTSGYEQYF

abundance: -
v_gene: TRBV19
d_gene: -
j_gene: TRBJ1-1
CDR3nt: TGTGCCAGTAGTCCGACATTGGGCGACACTGAAGCTTTCTTT
CDR3aa: CASSPTLGDTEAFF

abundance: -
v_gene: TRBV18
d_gene: -
j_gene: TRBJ1-6
CDR3nt: TGTGCCAGCTCACCACGCAGTATGGGCTCACCCCTCCACTTT
CDR3aa: CASSPRSMGSPLHF

abundance: few
v_gene: TRBV7-7
d_gene: -
j_gene: TRBJ2-2
CDR3nt: TGTGCCAGCAGCTTGGGGAGACCCGGGGAGCTGTTTTTT
CDR3aa: CASSLGRPGELFF

abundance: -
v_gene: TRBV5-8
d_gene: -
j_gene: TRBJ2-3
CDR3nt: TGTGCCAGCAGCTTGGTGTTAACAGTTCAACCTAGCACAGATACGCAGTATTTT
CDR3aa: CASSLVLTVQPSTDTQYF

abundance: once
v_gene: TRBV5-4
d_gene: TRBD2
j_gene: TRBJ2-3
CDR3nt: TGTGCCAGCAGCGCCGGCCCCAGCGGGGGGGGTGGCACAGATACGCAGTATTTT
CDR3aa: CASSAGPSGGGGTDTQYF

abundance: medium-sized
v_gene: TRBV6-2/TRBV6-3
d_gene: -
j_gene: TRBJ1-1
CDR3nt: TGTGCCAGCAGTTACTCTGGACAGATGAACACTGAAGCTTTCTTT
CDR3aa: CASSYSGQMNTEAFF

abundance: -
v_gene: TRBV20-1
d_gene: -
j_gene: TRBJ2-5
CDR3nt: TGCAGTGCTAGTTCCGGGTCTCATCGAGAGACCCAGTACTTC
CDR3aa: CSASSGSHRETQYF

abundance: -
v_gene: TRBV15
d_gene: -
j_gene: TRBJ1-2
CDR3nt: TGTGCCACCAGCAGAGGTTGGTCGGGAAACTATGGCTACACCTTC
CDR3aa: CATSRGWSGNYGYTF

abundance: -
v_gene: TRBV7-6
d_gene: -
j_gene: TRBJ1-1
CDR3nt: TGTGCCAGCAGCTTAGGTGGGGCTCGGGTGAACACTGAAGCTTTCTTT
CDR3aa: CASSLGGARVNTEAFF

abundance: -
v_gene: TRBV6-5
d_gene: -
j_gene: TRBJ1-5
CDR3nt: TGTGCCAGCAGTTACTCATCAGGCAATAGCAATCAGCCCCAGCATTTT
CDR3aa: CASSYSSGNSNQPQHF

abundance: -
v_gene: TRBV7-2
d_gene: -
j_gene: TRBJ2-3
CDR3nt: TGTGCCAGCAGCTTAGGGGGGGGGCGAGATACGCAGTATTTT
CDR3aa: CASSLGGGRDTQYF

abundance: -
v_gene: TRBV7-9
d_gene: -
j_gene: TRBJ2-5
CDR3nt: TGTGCCAGCAGCTTTCCCCAGGAGACCCAGTACTTC
CDR3aa: CASSFPQETQYF

abundance: -
v_gene: TRBV6-5
d_gene: -
j_gene: TRBJ2-7
CDR3nt: TGTGCCAGCAACCTCCTGACGGGTTACGAGCAGTACTTC
CDR3aa: CASNLLTGYEQYF

abundance: -
v_gene: TRBV3-1/TRBV3-2
d_gene: -
j_gene: TRBJ1-2
CDR3nt: TGTGCCAGCAGCCAAGCGAGACAGGAATATGGCTACACCTTC
CDR3aa: CASSQARQEYGYTF

abundance: -
v_gene: TRBV2
d_gene: TRBD1
j_gene: TRBJ2-5
CDR3nt: TGTGCCAGCAGCCTCTTTTCCGGGACAGGGGGGGAGACCCAGTACTTC
CDR3aa: CASSLFSGTGGETQYF

abundance: once
v_gene: TRBV12-5
d_gene: -
j_gene: TRBJ1-3
CDR3nt: TGTGCTAGTGGTTCGCGAGCCGGGACTGGAAACACCATATATTTT
CDR3aa: CASGSRAGTGNTIYF

abundance: few
v_gene: TRBV4-2
d_gene: TRBD1
j_gene: TRBJ1-4
CDR3nt: TGTGCCAGCAGCCAACAGGGGGGCAATGAAAAACTGTTTTTT
CDR3aa: CASSQQGGNEKLFF

abundance: -
v_gene: TRBV19
d_gene: TRBD1
j_gene: TRBJ2-7
CDR3nt: TGTGCCAGTAGTATTCACATCCAGGGGGCCTACGAGCAGTACTTC
CDR3aa: CASSIHIQGAYEQYF

abundance: -
v_gene: TRBV6-4
d_gene: TRBD1
j_gene: TRBJ1-2
CDR3nt: TGTGCCAGCAGTGACTGTGGGACAGGGGGTCCCTATGGCTACACCTTC
CDR3aa: CASSDCGTGGPYGYTF

abundance: -
v_gene: TRBV9
d_gene: -
j_gene: TRBJ1-1
CDR3nt: TGTGCCAGCAAAAAAGGAGGTGGTGAGAACACTGAAGCTTTCTTT
CDR3aa: CASKKGGGENTEAFF

abundance: few
v_gene: TRBV7-2
d_gene: -
j_gene: TRBJ1-1
CDR3nt: TGTGCCAGCAGCTTAGGGATTACAGCGAACACTGAAGCTTTCTTT
CDR3aa: CASSLGITANTEAFF

abundance: -
v_gene: TRBV6-1
d_gene: TRBD1
j_gene: TRBJ2-3
CDR3nt: TGTGCCAGCAGTGACTACCTGACAGGGGGCCGGACAGATACGCAGTATTTT
CDR3aa: CASSDYLTGGRTDTQYF

abundance: -
v_gene: TRBV6-5
d_gene: TRBD2
j_gene: TRBJ2-7
CDR3nt: TGTGCCAGCAGAGCTAGCGGGAGGGCCGGCGAGCAGTACTTC
CDR3aa: CASRASGRAGEQYF

abundance: -
v_gene: TRBV14
d_gene: -
j_gene: TRBJ1-1
CDR3nt: TGTGCCAGCAGCCAACTAACGAGCACTGAAGCTTTCTTT
CDR3aa: CASSQLTSTEAFF

abundance: -
v_gene: TRBV20-1
d_gene: -
j_gene: TRBJ2-1
CDR3nt: TGCAGTGCCTTCTACAATGAGCAGTTCTTC
CDR3aa: CSAFYNEQFF